This TCR beta chain was identified during a study of cytomegalovirus exposure and HLA in healthy donors. Overall study: About 80 million unique TCRs from HLA-typed donors made up an early data release.

As regards this clone: Its target is unknown.

The PCR made use of 60 Vbeta and 13 Jbeta primers. Data came from immunoSEQ multiplex PCR; TCRdb stores just in-frame clones and leaves some out. The table has roughly 150,000 clones, approximately 80% seen once; the top ten hold nearly 2.5%. The V end lost 8 bases, the J end lost 0 bases, and 19 bases lay between the germline ends. Germline V lookup: CDR1 MDHEN, CDR2 SYDVKM. The CDR3 sequence is 17 residues long. Findings and limits, study-wide: Compared with the roughly 700-donor mean, an Asian-associated ancestry cluster reportedly had fewer N-insertions, according to a later analysis. Owing to their indistinguishability, certain V segments, notably TRBV6-2 and TRBV6-3, were excluded. Cytomegalovirus association was listed for roughly 160 TCR beta chains.

This receptor was taken from a male donor in good health and CMV-seronegative. The specimen was PBMCs. This sequence joins TRBV28 and TRBJ2-2; D is perhaps TRBD2 (6 bases). The CDR3 region is CASSGTSPNTNTGELFF. The DNA of the CDR3 is TGTGCCAGCTCCGGGACTTCCCCTAATACGAACACCGGGGAGCTGTTTTTT.